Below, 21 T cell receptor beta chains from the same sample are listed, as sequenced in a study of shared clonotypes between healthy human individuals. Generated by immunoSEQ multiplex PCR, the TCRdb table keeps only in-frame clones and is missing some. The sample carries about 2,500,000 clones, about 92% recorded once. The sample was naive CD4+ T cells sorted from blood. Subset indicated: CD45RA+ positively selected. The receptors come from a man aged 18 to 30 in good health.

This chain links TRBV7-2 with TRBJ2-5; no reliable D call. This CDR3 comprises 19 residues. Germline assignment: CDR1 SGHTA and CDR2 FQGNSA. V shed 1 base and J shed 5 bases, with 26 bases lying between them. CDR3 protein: CASSLGPLDPRWPEETQYF. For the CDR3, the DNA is TGTGCCAGCAGCTTAGGTCCCCTCGACCCCAGGTGGCCGGAGGAGACCCAGTACTTC.

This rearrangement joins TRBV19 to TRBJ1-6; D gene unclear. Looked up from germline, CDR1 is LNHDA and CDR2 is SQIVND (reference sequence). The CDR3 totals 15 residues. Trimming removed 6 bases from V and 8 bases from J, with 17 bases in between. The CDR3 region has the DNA TGTGCCAGTAGCTCCGGAGCCGGGAGGCATTCACCCCTCCACTTT. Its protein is CASSSGAGRHSPLHF.

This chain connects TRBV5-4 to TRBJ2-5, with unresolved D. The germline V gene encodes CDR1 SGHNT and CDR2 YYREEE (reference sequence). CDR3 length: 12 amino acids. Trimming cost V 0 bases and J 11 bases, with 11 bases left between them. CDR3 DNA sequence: TGTGCCAGCAGCTTGGCGCAGCAAGAGCAGTACTTC. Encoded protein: CASSLAQQEQYF.

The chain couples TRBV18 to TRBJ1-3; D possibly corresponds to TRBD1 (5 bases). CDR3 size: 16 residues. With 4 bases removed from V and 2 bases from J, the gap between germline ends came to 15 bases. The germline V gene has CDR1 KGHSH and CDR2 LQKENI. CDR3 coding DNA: TGTGCCAGCTCACGCGGGGAGGGGCCGGCTGGAAACACCATATATTTT. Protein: CASSRGEGPAGNTIYF.

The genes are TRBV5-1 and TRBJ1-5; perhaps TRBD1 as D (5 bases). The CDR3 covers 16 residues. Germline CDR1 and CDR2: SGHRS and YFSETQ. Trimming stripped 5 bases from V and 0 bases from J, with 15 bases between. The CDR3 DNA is TGCGCCAGCAGACCTGGGGGGAAATATAGCAATCAGCCCCAGCATTTT. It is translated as CASRPGGKYSNQPQHF. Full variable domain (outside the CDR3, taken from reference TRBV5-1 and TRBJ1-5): KAGVTQTPRYLIKTRGQQVTLSCSPISGHRSVSWYQQTPGQGLQFLFEYFSETQRNKGNFPGRFSGRQFSNSRSEMNVSTLELGDSALYLCASRPGGKYSNQPQHFGDGTRLSIL.

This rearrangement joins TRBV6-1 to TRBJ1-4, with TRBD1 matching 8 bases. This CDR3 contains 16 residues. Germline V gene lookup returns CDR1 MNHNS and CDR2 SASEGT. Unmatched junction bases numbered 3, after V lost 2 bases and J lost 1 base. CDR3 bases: TGTGCCAGCAGTGAAACAGGGGGTGAAACTAATGAAAAACTGTTTTTT. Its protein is CASSETGGETNEKLFF.

CDR3 coding DNA: TGTGCCAGCAGCTTAGCCCGACAAGGGAAGCAGTTCTTC. Its translation is CASSLARQGKQFF. The chain couples TRBV7-2 to TRBJ2-1; D gene uncertain. With 0 bases removed from V and 11 bases from J, the gap between germline ends came to 11 bases. This CDR3 has 13 amino acids. Germline assignment: CDR1 SGHTA and CDR2 FQGNSA.

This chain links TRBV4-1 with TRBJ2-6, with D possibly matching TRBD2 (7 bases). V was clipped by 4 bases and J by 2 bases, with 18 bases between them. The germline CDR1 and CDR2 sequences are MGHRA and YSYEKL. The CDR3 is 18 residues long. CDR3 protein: CASSPIWGGAAGANVLTF. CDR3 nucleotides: TGCGCCAGCAGCCCTATCTGGGGGGGGGCGGCTGGGGCCAACGTCCTGACTTTC.

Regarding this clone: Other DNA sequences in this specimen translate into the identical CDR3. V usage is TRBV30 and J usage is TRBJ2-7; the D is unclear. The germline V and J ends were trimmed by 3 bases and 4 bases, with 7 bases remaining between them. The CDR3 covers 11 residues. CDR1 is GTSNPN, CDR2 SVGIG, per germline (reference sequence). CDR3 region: CAWSGLYEQYF. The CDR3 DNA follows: TGTGCCTGGAGCGGGCTTTACGAGCAGTACTTC.

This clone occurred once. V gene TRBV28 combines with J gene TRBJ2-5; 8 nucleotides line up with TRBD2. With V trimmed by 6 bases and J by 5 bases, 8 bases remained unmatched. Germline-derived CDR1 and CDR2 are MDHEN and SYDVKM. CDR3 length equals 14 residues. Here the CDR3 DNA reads TGTGCCAGCAGCACCGGGAGGGGTCGGGAGACCCAGTACTTC. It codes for CASSTGRGRETQYF.

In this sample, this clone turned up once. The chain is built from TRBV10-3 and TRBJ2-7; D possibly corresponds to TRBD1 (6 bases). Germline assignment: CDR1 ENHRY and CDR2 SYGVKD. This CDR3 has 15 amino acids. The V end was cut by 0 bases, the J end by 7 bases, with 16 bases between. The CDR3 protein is CAISESGTSPGEQYF. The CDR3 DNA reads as TGTGCCATCAGTGAGTCAGGGACATCCCCGGGGGAGCAGTACTTC.

The CDR3 coding sequence is TGTGCCAGCAGTTACAGGGAGAGGTTAGGCAATCAGCCCCAGCATTTT. Amino acids: CASSYRERLGNQPQHF. The chain has TRBV6-5 and TRBJ1-5; D not certain. The germline V gene encodes CDR1 MNHEY and CDR2 SVGAGI. Trimming shortened V by 2 bases and J by 2 bases, and 13 bases separated the two germline ends. The CDR3 length is 16 residues.

CDR3 bases: TGTGCCAGCAGCCTCGCCAGGCCGGGAAGTTACGAGCAGTACTTC. Its translation is CASSLARPGSYEQYF. The genes are TRBV6-6 and TRBJ2-7, with a tentative D call TRBD2 (5 bases). From germline, CDR1 is MNHNY and CDR2 SVGAGI (reference sequence). V gave up 6 bases and J gave up 4 bases, with 19 bases separating them. The CDR3 totals 15 residues.

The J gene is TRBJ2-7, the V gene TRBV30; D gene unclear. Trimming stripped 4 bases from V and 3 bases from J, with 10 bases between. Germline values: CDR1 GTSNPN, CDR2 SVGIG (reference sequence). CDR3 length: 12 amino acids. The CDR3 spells CAWKPLSYEQYF. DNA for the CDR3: TGTGCCTGGAAACCCCTAAGCTACGAGCAGTACTTC.

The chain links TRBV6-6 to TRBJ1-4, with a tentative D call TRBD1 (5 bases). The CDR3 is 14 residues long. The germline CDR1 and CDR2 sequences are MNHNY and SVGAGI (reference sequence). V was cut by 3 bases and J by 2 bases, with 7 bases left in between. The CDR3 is CASSYSGTNEKLFF. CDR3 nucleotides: TGTGCCAGCAGTTATTCAGGGACTAATGAAAAACTGTTTTTT.

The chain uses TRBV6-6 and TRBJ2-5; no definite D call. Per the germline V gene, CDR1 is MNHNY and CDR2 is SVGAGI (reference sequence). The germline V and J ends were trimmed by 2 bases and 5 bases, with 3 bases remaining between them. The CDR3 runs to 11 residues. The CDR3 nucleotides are TGTGCCAGCAGTTACGCTGAGACCCAGTACTTC. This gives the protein CASSYAETQYF.

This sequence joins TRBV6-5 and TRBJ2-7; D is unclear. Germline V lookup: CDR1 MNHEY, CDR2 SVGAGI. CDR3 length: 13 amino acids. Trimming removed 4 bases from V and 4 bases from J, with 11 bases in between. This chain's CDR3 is CASSFLNAYEQYF. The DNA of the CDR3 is TGTGCCAGCAGTTTCCTCAATGCGTACGAGCAGTACTTC.

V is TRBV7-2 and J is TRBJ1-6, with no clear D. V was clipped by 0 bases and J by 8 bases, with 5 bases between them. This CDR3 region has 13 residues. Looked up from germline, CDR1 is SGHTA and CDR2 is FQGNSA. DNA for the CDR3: TGTGCCAGCAGCTTAGCGAGGCATTCACCCCTCCACTTT. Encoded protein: CASSLARHSPLHF.

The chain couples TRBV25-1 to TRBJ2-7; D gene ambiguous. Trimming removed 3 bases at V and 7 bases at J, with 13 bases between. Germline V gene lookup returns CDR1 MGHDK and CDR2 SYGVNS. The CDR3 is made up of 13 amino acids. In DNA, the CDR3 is TGTGCCAGCAGTGAGGGTGCCCGGCGGGAGCAGTACTTC. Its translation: CASSEGARREQYF.

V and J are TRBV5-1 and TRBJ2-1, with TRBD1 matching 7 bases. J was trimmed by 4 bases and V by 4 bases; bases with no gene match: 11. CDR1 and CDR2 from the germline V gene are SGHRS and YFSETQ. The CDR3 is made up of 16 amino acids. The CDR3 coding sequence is TGCGCCAGCAGCCTAGGGGGCTCGAGGTCTTACAATGAGCAGTTCTTC. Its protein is CASSLGGSRSYNEQFF.

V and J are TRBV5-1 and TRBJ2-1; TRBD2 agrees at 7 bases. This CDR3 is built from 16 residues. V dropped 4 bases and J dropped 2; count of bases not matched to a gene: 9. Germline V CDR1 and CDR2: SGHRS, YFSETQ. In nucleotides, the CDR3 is TGCGCCAGCAGCCTGTTGGCGGGAGACCCCTACAATGAGCAGTTCTTC. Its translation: CASSLLAGDPYNEQFF.